The text below deals with one TCR beta chain. Only in-frame clones appear in the TCRdb table, and some are missing; sequencing was by immunoSEQ multiplex PCR. Here the sample spans a few hundred thousand clones, around 89% being singletons. Seattle cases were enrolled at active infection and followed longitudinally. The data belong to a study of blood T cell repertoires in COVID-19. Overall study: PBMCs, B-cell-depleted T cells, or T cells were the source of the cDNA or gDNA that made up the material.

The CDR3 runs 14 residues. Germline V gene lookup returns CDR1 SGHRS and CDR2 YFSETQ. V lost 1 base and J lost 6, with 14 bases in between. This chain connects TRBV5-1 to TRBJ2-7, with a possible D match to TRBD1 (6 bases). Input material: peripheral blood. The clonotype was recovered from a woman aged 45-59 years with COVID-19, enrolled during active disease. CDR3 in DNA: TGCGCCAGCAGCTTGACCCCTCAAGGGGGCGAGCAGTACTTC. It translates to CASSLTPQGGEQYF.